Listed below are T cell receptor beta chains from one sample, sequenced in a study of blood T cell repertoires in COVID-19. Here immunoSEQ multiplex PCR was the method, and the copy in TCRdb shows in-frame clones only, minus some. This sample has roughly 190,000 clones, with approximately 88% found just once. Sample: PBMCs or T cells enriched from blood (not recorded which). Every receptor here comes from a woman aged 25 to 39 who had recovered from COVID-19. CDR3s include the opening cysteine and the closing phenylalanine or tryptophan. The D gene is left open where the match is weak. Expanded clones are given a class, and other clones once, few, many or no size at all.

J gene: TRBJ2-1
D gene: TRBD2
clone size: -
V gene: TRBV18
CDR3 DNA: TGTGCCAGCTCACCAGGACTAGCGGGAGATAAACGTAATGAGCAGTTCTTC
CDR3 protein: CASSPGLAGDKRNEQFF

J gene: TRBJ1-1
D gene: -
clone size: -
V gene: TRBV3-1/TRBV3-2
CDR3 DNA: TGTGCCAGCAGCCAAGAGTACAGGGCGCATGAAGCTTTCTTT
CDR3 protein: CASSQEYRAHEAFF

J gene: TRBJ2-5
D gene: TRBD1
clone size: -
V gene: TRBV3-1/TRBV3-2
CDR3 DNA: TGTGCCAGCAGCCAAGGACAGGGAGCGGAGACCCAGTACTTC
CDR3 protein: CASSQGQGAETQYF

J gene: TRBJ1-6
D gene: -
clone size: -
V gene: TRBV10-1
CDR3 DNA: TGCGCCAGCAGCCTCGCCGGACAGCCTCCCCTCCACTTT
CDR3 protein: CASSLAGQPPLHF

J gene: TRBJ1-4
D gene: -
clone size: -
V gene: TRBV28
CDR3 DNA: TGTGCCAGCAGTTTATGGTTGGCATCCACTCGGGGTGAAAAACTGTTTTTT
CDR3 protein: CASSLWLASTRGEKLFF

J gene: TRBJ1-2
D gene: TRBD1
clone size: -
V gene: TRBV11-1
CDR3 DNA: TGTGCCAGCAGCTTGGCAGGGGACAGTTTCAACTATGGCTACACCTTC
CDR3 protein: CASSLAGDSFNYGYTF

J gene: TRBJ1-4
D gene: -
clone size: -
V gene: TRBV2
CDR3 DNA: TGTGCCAGCAGGGCCGGCGGGAGTGCTGAAAAACTGTTTTTT
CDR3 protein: CASRAGGSAEKLFF

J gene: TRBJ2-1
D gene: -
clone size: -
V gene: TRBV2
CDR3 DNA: TGTGCCAGCTTTAAAGGAGGTGAGCAGTTCTTC
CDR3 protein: CASFKGGEQFF

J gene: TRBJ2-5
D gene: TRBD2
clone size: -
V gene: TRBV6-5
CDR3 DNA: TGTGCCAGCAGTTCGGGGGGGCTACAAGAGACCCAGTACTTC
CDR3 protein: CASSSGGLQETQYF

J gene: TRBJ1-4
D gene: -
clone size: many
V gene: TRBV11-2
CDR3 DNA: TGTGCCAGCAGCTTTACAACAGGATCTAATGAAAAACTGTTTTTT
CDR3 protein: CASSFTTGSNEKLFF

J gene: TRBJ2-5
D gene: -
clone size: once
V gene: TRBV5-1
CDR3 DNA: TGCGCCAGCAGCCCGGAGGGGAGTAACGGGGGGACCCAGTACTTC
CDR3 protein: CASSPEGSNGGTQYF

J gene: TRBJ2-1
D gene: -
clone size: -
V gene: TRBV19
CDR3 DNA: TGTGCCAGTAGTATAGGGGGCTTATCGAGCTCCTACAATGAGCAGTTCTTC
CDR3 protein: CASSIGGLSSSYNEQFF

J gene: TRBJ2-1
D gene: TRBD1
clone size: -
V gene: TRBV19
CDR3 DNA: TGTGCCAGTAGTATAGGACAGGGAAGAAGCAATGAGCAGTTCTTC
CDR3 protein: CASSIGQGRSNEQFF

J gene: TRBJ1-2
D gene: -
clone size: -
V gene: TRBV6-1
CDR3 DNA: TGTGCCAGCAGTGAAGCGGGCCAAGCCTATGGCTACACCTTC
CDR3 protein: CASSEAGQAYGYTF

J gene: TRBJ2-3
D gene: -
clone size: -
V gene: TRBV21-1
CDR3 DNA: TGTGCCAGCAGCAATAGATTAGCGGGAGGGGAAAATACGCAGTATTTT
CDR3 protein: CASSNRLAGGENTQYF